What follows are 20 T cell receptor beta chains derived from one specimen sequenced in a study of CD8 T cells in Susac syndrome. An amount of RNA that ranged from roughly 0.45 to 1 ug was reverse transcribed with random hexamers. TCRdb re-derived calls from the immunoSEQ multiplex PCR reads in MiXCR, one entry per CDR3 protein. The sample contains about 280,000 distinct CDR3 sequences, about 85% of which appear only once. Sequencing was carried out using CD8+ T cells from PBMCs. The receptors stem from a human donor with multiple sclerosis.

The CDR3 here is CASSLSVTEAFF. In DNA form, the CDR3 reads TGTGCCAGCAGTTTAAGTGTGACCGAAGCTTTCTTT. This rearrangement joins TRBV12-3 or TRBV12-4 to TRBJ1-1; D uncertain. The CDR3 has 12 residues. V was pared by 2 bases and J by 8 bases, with 9 bases between.

The rearrangement joins TRBV7-9 to TRBJ2-2; D is ambiguous. This CDR3 has 14 amino acids. Deletions cut 3 bases from V and 4 bases from J, with 9 bases between. CDR1 is SEHNR, CDR2 FQNEAQ, per germline (reference sequence). The CDR3 coding sequence is TGTGCCAGCAGCTTCCTCGTGGGCACCGGGGAGCTGTTTTTT. This codes for CASSFLVGTGELFF.

This clonotype has more than one count but fewer than ten. V gene TRBV9 combines with J gene TRBJ2-7, with 9 bases aligning to TRBD2. Germline-derived CDR1 and CDR2 are SGDLS and YYNGEE. Trimming cost V 3 bases and J 2 bases; bases outside gene matches: 3. This CDR3 has 14 amino acids. The CDR3 nucleotides read TGTGCCAGCAGCGCGCTAGCGGGAACCTACGAGCAGTACTTC. As protein: CASSALAGTYEQYF.

The chain uses TRBV14 and TRBJ2-6; 7 nucleotides match TRBD1. The trim removed 6 bases at V and 0 bases at J, leaving 11 bases unmatched. CDR3 length: 18 amino acids. CDR1 and CDR2 (germline): SGHDN, FVKESK. The CDR3 region is CASRHTGTVPSGANVLTF. CDR3 in DNA: TGTGCCAGCAGACATACCGGGACAGTTCCCTCTGGGGCCAACGTCCTGACTTTC. The variable domain in full, with the rest retrieved from reference TRBV14 and TRBJ2-6, is EAGVTQFPSHSVIEKGQTVTLRCDPISGHDNLYWYRRVMGKEIKFLLHFVKESKQDESGMPNNRFLAERTGGTYSTLKVQPAELEDSGVYFCASRHTGTVPSGANVLTFGAGSRLTVL.

This clonotype was detected a few times. This chain connects TRBV24-1 to TRBJ2-1, with TRBD2 identical over 14 bases. CDR1 is KGHDR and CDR2 is SFDVKD in the germline V gene. The V gene end was trimmed by 10 bases and the J gene end by 10 bases; junction bases not matched to a gene: 11. CDR3 length: 15 residues. The CDR3 DNA is TGTGCCACTGGGGATCCGGGACTAGCGGGAGAAGAGCAGTTCTTC. This sequence encodes CATGDPGLAGEEQFF.

The V call is TRBV4-1, the J call TRBJ2-1; 13 nucleotides match TRBD2. There are 18 residues in the CDR3. V was clipped by 5 bases and J by 3 bases; unmatched bases: 10. Germline assignment: CDR1 MGHRA and CDR2 YSYEKL. In DNA, the CDR3 is TGCGCCAGCAGCTCTACGAGCCGACTAGCGGGGGGCTACAATGAGCAGTTCTTC. Translating gives CASSSTSRLAGGYNEQFF.

The CDR3 reads CASSPSDSMNTEAFF. CDR3 DNA: TGTGCCAGTAGCCCAAGTGACAGCATGAACACTGAAGCTTTCTTT. V is TRBV19 and J is TRBJ1-1, with a weak D call TRBD1 (5 bases). The CDR3 covers 15 residues. V lost 6 bases to trimming and J lost 0 bases, with 14 bases between them. Germline CDR1 reads LNHDA; CDR2 reads SQIVND (reference sequence).

V is TRBV19 and J is TRBJ2-1; D is possibly TRBD2 (5 bases). V was pared by 3 bases and J by 3 bases, with 15 bases between. The CDR3 has 16 residues. The germline gives CDR1 LNHDA, CDR2 SQIVND (reference sequence). The CDR3 loop is CASSIPDQTIYNEQFF. Here the CDR3 DNA reads TGTGCCAGTAGTATCCCCGATCAGACTATCTACAATGAGCAGTTCTTC.

The chain uses TRBV27 and TRBJ1-2; D is possibly TRBD1 (5 bases). This CDR3 has 14 residues. The V end was cut by 5 bases, the J end by 0 bases, with 10 bases between. The germline gives CDR1 MNHEY, CDR2 SMNVEV (reference sequence). The CDR3 sequence: CASSPGGTNYGYTF. Written as DNA, the CDR3 is TGTGCCAGCAGTCCCGGGGGGACTAACTATGGCTACACCTTC.

V is TRBV5-1 and J is TRBJ2-1, with D possibly being TRBD2 (5 bases). The CDR3 length is 17 residues. V was pared by 1 base and J by 2 bases, with 16 bases between. Germline V CDR1 and CDR2: SGHRS, YFSETQ. DNA for the CDR3: TGCGCCAGCAGCTTGCCACGGACTCCCCGGACCTACAATGAGCAGTTCTTC. This gives the protein CASSLPRTPRTYNEQFF.

J is TRBJ1-1 and V is TRBV27; D call uncertain. CDR1 MNHEY and CDR2 SMNVEV come from the germline V gene (reference sequence). The CDR3 loop spans 15 amino acids. Trimming took off 5 bases at V and 4 bases at J, with 17 bases between the two ends. Here the CDR3 reads CASSPPAVGRTEAFF. CDR3 DNA sequence: TGTGCCAGCAGTCCCCCCGCAGTTGGACGCACTGAAGCTTTCTTT.

In its sample, this clonotype was seen once. The chain recombines TRBV24-1 with TRBJ2-3; D gene ambiguous. This CDR3 region has 15 residues. CDR1 and CDR2 (germline): KGHDR, SFDVKD. Trimming left V 8 bases short and J 0 bases short, with 14 bases between. This CDR3 is CATNGWAESTDTQYF. The CDR3 DNA follows: TGTGCCACCAATGGATGGGCGGAGAGCACAGATACGCAGTATTTT.

The chain joins TRBV6-7 to TRBJ2-6; tentatively, D is TRBD1 or TRBD2 (5 bases each). TRBV6-7 is treated as an ORF (open reading frame) with a function not yet certain. Trimming pared 0 bases from V and 1 base from J, leaving 19 bases between. This CDR3 is built from 20 residues. The CDR3 loop is CASSYSFTRDGISGANVLTF. In DNA form, the CDR3 reads TGTGCCAGCAGTTACTCCTTTACCCGGGACGGAATATCTGGGGCCAACGTCCTGACTTTC.

This chain joins TRBV4-1 and TRBJ1-2; TRBD1 is a possible D gene (5 bases). Trimming stripped 7 bases from V and 4 bases from J, with 19 bases between. This CDR3 is built from 15 residues. Per germline, CDR1 MGHRA and CDR2 YSYEKL. CDR3 in DNA: TGCGCCAGCAACTCAAAGGAGCAGGGCGGCTATGGCTACACCTTC. Residues: CASNSKEQGGYGYTF.

The count of this clonotype is one. This chain joins TRBV10-3 and TRBJ1-2; 7 bases align to TRBD1. The V segment lost 10 bases and the J segment 5 bases; nucleotides outside the gene matches: 7. The CDR3 is made up of 12 amino acids. CDR1 is ENHRY and CDR2 is SYGVKD in the germline V gene. The CDR3 loop is CASQTGYYGYTF. The CDR3 DNA reads as TGTGCCAGCCAGACAGGGTATTATGGCTACACCTTC.

The V and J genes are TRBV27 and TRBJ2-7; tentatively, D is TRBD2 (6 bases). This CDR3 has 15 amino acids. Germline lookup yields CDR1 MNHEY and CDR2 SMNVEV (reference sequence). Deletions cut 6 bases from V and 6 bases from J, with 21 bases between. CDR3 amino acids: CASSRWGVRGSEQYF. The CDR3 nucleotides are TGTGCCAGCAGCCGATGGGGGGTTCGAGGGTCCGAGCAGTACTTC.

This clonotype was recorded only once. V and J are TRBV20-1 and TRBJ2-3; 7 bases align to TRBD2. This CDR3 spans 13 amino acids. The V gene end was trimmed by 1 base and the J gene end by 2 bases; junction bases not matched to a gene: 0. Germline CDR1 is DFQATT and CDR2 is SNEGSKA (reference sequence). CDR3: CSARGDYTDTQYF. The DNA of the CDR3 is TGCAGTGCTAGAGGGGACTACACAGATACGCAGTATTTT.

This chain connects TRBV7-9 to TRBJ2-1; 10 bases agree with TRBD2. This CDR3 has 19 residues. Germline-derived CDR1 and CDR2 are SEHNR and FQNEAQ (reference sequence). Trimming cost V 6 bases and J 0 bases; bases outside gene matches: 14. CDR3 nucleotide sequence: TGTGCCAGCAGTCCCACCTGGGCTAGCGGGAGAGGCTCCTACAATGAGCAGTTCTTC. Translation: CASSPTWASGRGSYNEQFF.

The rearrangement joins TRBV11-3 to TRBJ2-2; maybe TRBD2 (5 bases). The V end was cut by 5 bases, the J end by 0 bases, with 19 bases between. CDR1 SGHNT and CDR2 YENEEA come from the germline V gene. The CDR3 runs 18 residues. DNA of the CDR3: TGTGCCAGCAGCCCAGGAGGCTTAGGCCCACCGAACACCGGGGAGCTGTTTTTT. Its translation is CASSPGGLGPPNTGELFF.

This sequence joins TRBV27 and TRBJ2-7, with 8 bases that match TRBD1. CDR1 and CDR2 from the germline V gene are MNHEY and SMNVEV (reference sequence). The ends lost 3 bases at V and 4 bases at J; junction bases unmatched: 8. CDR3 length: 15 residues. The CDR3 sequence: CASSFTGQGGYEQYF. In DNA, the CDR3 is TGTGCCAGCAGTTTCACAGGACAGGGAGGATACGAGCAGTACTTC.